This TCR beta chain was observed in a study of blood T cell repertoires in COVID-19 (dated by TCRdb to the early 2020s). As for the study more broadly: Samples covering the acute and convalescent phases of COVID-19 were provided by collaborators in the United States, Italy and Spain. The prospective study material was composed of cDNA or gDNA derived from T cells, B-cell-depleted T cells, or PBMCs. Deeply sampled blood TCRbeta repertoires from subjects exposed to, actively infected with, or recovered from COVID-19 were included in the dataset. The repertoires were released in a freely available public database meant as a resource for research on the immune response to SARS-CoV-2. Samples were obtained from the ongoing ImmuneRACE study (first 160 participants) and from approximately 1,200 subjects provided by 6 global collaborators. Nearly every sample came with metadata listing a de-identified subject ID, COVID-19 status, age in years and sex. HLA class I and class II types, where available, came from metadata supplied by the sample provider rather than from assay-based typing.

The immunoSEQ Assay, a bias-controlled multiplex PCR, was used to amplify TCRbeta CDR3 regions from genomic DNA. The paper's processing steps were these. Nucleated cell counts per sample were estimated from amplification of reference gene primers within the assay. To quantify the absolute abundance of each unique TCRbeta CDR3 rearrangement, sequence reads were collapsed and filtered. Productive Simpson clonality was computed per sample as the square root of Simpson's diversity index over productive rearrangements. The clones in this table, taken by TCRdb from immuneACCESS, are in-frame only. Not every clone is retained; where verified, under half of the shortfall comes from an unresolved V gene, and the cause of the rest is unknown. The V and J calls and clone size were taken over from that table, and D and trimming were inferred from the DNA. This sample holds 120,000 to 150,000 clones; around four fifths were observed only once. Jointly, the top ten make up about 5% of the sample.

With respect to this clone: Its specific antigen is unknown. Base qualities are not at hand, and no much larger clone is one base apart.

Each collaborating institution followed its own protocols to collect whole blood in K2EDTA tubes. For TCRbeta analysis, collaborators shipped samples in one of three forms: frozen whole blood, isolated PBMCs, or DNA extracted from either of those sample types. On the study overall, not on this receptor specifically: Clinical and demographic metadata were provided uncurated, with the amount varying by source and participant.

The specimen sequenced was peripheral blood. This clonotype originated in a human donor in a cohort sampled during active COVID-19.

The CDR3 protein: CASSAQGNGYTF. The sequence in DNA is TGTGCCAGCAGTGCCCAGGGTAACGGCTACACCTTC. The receptor chain draws on TRBV25-1 and TRBJ1-2; the D region possibly corresponds to TRBD1 (5 bases align). V and J lose 4 bases and 8 bases, and a span of 11 bases separates them. Counted from cysteine to phenylalanine, this CDR3 has 12 amino acids. Here the CDR3 DNA is all that survives: 36 bases in frame from base 1. CDR1 and CDR2 were assigned from the germline V gene as MGHDK and SYGVNS.